This TCR beta chain derives from a study of T cells in localized non-small cell lung cancer. Findings and caveats of the study: The study detected a median approximately 50 of the top 100 tumor clones in adjacent lung. T cell clonality was highest in uninvolved adjacent lung, above tumor. Patients showing higher blood T cell density tended to see longer overall survival.

The V end was cut by 4 bases, the J end by 5 bases, with 12 bases between. CDR1 is LNHDA and CDR2 is SQIVND in the germline V gene (reference sequence). This CDR3 region has 14 residues. On this clone: Antigen: not known.

Libraries were prepared by immunoSEQ multiplex PCR; TCRdb keeps only in-frame clonotypes and omits some of them. The sample consists of around 8,000 clones, 23% of them appearing once. The sequences come from lung tumor tissue, collected before any cancer treatment. J is TRBJ1-5 and V is TRBV19; D is perhaps TRBD1 (5 bases). This receptor was identified in a man aged 35-75 years with stage III squamous cell lung carcinoma. This CDR3 is CASSTQGRYQPQHF. CDR3 sequence (DNA): TGTGCCAGTAGTACCCAGGGAAGGTATCAGCCCCAGCATTTT.